The T cell receptor (beta chain) described here comes from a study of T cell responses to AZD1222 COVID-19 vaccine. Broader study findings: Spike was spanned by vaccine-associated CD4 TCRs, with dominance at 160-218 and 743-854. Clonal diversity may have been underestimated in mostly white British donors.

Of note for this clone: Its antigen is as yet unknown.

Libraries were prepared by immunoSEQ multiplex PCR; TCRdb keeps only in-frame clonotypes and omits some of them. This table has around 33,000 clones, approximately 90% appearing once. V lost 5 bases and J lost 3, with 16 bases in between. The CDR3 spans 15 residues. Germline lookup yields CDR1 SGHAT and CDR2 FQNNGV. V gene TRBV11-2 combines with J gene TRBJ2-5; D might be TRBD1 (7 bases). This clonotype was sampled from an adult in good health. The source material was peripheral blood, sampled on day 0 of AZD1222 vaccination. CDR3 residues: CASSRRGPAEETQYF. The CDR3 DNA sequence: TGTGCCAGCAGCCGGAGGGGGCCAGCAGAAGAGACCCAGTACTTC.